These T cell receptor beta chains were read from a single sample in a study of monozygotic twins with inflammatory bowel disease. TCRdb re-called the 5' RACE reads; every CDR3 protein appears as one record, without DNA. Its clone listing holds about 93,000 distinct CDR3 sequences. Sequenced material: blood. These TCRs come from a human donor with ulcerative colitis or Crohn's disease, or a healthy co-twin of an affected twin (not recorded which). CDR3s include the opening cysteine and the closing phenylalanine or tryptophan. Each record gives: J gene, clone size, V gene, CDR3 protein. Clone size, where shown, is once, few, many, or a class for clones that have expanded.

TRBJ2-3 . TRBV20-1 CSASGGTDMQYF
TRBJ2-5 . TRBV10-3 CAISELRETQYF
TRBJ2-1 . TRBV5-1 CASSSLGGGSYNEQFF
TRBJ2-7 . TRBV29-1 CSVKRQAADYEQYF
TRBJ1-1 . TRBV4-2 CASSQGPVGRGLGTEAFF
TRBJ2-7 . TRBV7-9 CASSFRQGDYEQYF
TRBJ1-3 . TRBV20-1 CSASPHGVTGNTIYF
TRBJ2-7 . TRBV5-1 CASSPGYEQYF
TRBJ2-3 . TRBV20-1 CSAAGWGDSTDTQYF
TRBJ2-1 . TRBV5-6 CASSFYMGGDYNEQFF
TRBJ1-4 . TRBV20-1 CSAEKRATNEKLFF
TRBJ2-7 . TRBV6-6 CASSPTRSGDEQYF
TRBJ1-1 . TRBV12-3/TRBV12-4 CASSFRLLNTEAFF
TRBJ1-2 . TRBV20-1 CSAGRGGGYTF
TRBJ1-1 . TRBV18 CASSPPETYTEAFF
TRBJ2-5 . TRBV20-1 CSARDVETQYF
TRBJ2-3 . TRBV19 CASSDRGSTDTQYF
TRBJ1-2 . TRBV6-6 CASSQGFYGYTF
TRBJ2-7 . TRBV5-1 CASSLTPYEQYF
TRBJ2-1 . TRBV5-1 CASSPDSNEQFF
TRBJ2-1 . TRBV20-1 CSATNPQGSKFF
TRBJ1-2 . TRBV20-1 CSATGGGDGYTF
TRBJ2-5 . TRBV19 CASSILGRDRGRRETQYF
TRBJ2-5 . TRBV11-2 CASSAGLAGKTQYF
TRBJ1-1 . TRBV7-9 CASSSGPGTEAFF
TRBJ1-1 . TRBV20-1 CSAILRFEGEAFF
TRBJ1-5 . TRBV15 CATSRSVFRQGRGNQPQHF
TRBJ1-5 . TRBV24-1 CATSGVGGNQPQHF
TRBJ2-1 . TRBV20-1 CSARWAGIYNEQFF
TRBJ1-1 . TRBV5-1 CASSLRGGSNTEAFF
TRBJ2-7 . TRBV29-1 CSVRLEYEQYF
TRBJ2-3 . TRBV15 CATSRAGGQDTQYF
TRBJ2-3 medium-sized TRBV10-3 CASDPGQGVTDTQYF
TRBJ2-3 . TRBV7-6 CASSLGSLAGTDTQYF
TRBJ1-2 . TRBV3-1 CASSQLGAAYGYTF
TRBJ1-1 . TRBV20-1 CSARDGRNSEAFF
TRBJ2-3 . TRBV7-2 CASSLHGGSTDTQYF
TRBJ2-2 . TRBV20-1 CSASRQGVNTGELFF
TRBJ2-7 . TRBV6-1 CASSEGVDNSYEQYF
TRBJ1-6 . TRBV20-1 CSASLARNNSPLHF
TRBJ2-5 . TRBV20-1 CSARDRDRGLETQYF
TRBJ1-2 . TRBV6-1 CASSPSIDTLSNYGYTF
TRBJ2-1 . TRBV12-3/TRBV12-4 CASTRLAIYNEQFF
TRBJ2-7 . TRBV10-3 CAIGPGQGAYEQYF
TRBJ1-1 . TRBV27 CASSLTAPLNTEAFF
TRBJ2-3 . TRBV6-2/TRBV6-3 CASSYTPPRSGGAGGDTQYF
TRBJ1-1 . TRBV5-4 CASSLRRDTEAFF
TRBJ1-1 . TRBV18 CASSPGLGNTEAFF
TRBJ1-1 . TRBV5-6 CASSFGTGDTEAFF
TRBJ2-1 . TRBV20-1 CSARGTSGGLYNEQFF
TRBJ1-2 . TRBV2 CASSEARGRGYTF
TRBJ1-1 . TRBV5-1 CASSTWTVNTEAFF
TRBJ1-5 . TRBV6-5 CASSSGTTVNQPQHF
TRBJ2-5 . TRBV9 CASSVDGNVEETQYF
TRBJ1-5 . TRBV6-5 CASSSQGSRNQPQHF